A single sample gave rise to the 17 T cell receptor beta chains below, sequenced in a study of blood T cell repertoires in COVID-19. This table comes from immunoSEQ multiplex PCR, and its TCRdb copy is limited to in-frame clones, with some not included. Among fewer than 150,000 clones listed, 75% to 90% were seen once. The sequenced sample was peripheral blood. The origin of the receptors is a woman between 50 and 59 years old who had recovered from COVID-19.

The chain is built from TRBV28 and TRBJ1-4; D perhaps matches TRBD1 (6 bases). The V end was cut by 1 base, the J end by 7 bases, with 10 bases between. Per the germline V gene, CDR1 is MDHEN and CDR2 is SYDVKM. This CDR3 is 14 amino acids long. CDR3 nucleotide sequence: TGTGCCAGCAGTTTATCCCAGGGGAGTGAAAAACTGTTTTTT. Its translation is CASSLSQGSEKLFF.

The V gene is TRBV11-3, the J gene TRBJ2-1; 7 bases are shared with TRBD2. The CDR3 sequence is 18 residues long. CDR1 is SGHNT, CDR2 YENEEA, per germline. V shed 0 bases and J 4 bases; nucleotides not matched to a gene: 12. CDR3 residues: CASSLDRWGSGEYNEQFF. Here the CDR3 DNA reads TGTGCCAGCAGCTTAGATCGGTGGGGGAGCGGGGAATACAATGAGCAGTTCTTC. Together with reference TRBV11-3 and TRBJ2-1, the CDR3 gives the full variable domain: EAGVVQSPRYKIIEKKQPVAFWCNPISGHNTLYWYLQNLGQGPELLIRYENEEAVDDSQLPKDRFSAERLKGVDSTLKIQPAELGDSAVYLCASSLDRWGSGEYNEQFFGPGTRLTVL.

The V call is TRBV23-1, the J call TRBJ2-2, with D perhaps TRBD1 (6 bases). TRBV23-1 is sorted into the ORF group, with uncertain function. Trimming left V 5 bases short and J 2 bases short, with 12 bases between. This CDR3 is 15 amino acids long. In nucleotides, the CDR3 is TGCGCCAGCAGTAACGAACAGGGTAACACCGGGGAGCTGTTTTTT. This gives the protein CASSNEQGNTGELFF.

The J gene is TRBJ2-5, the V gene TRBV5-1; maybe TRBD2 (6 bases). Trimming cost V 0 bases and J 4 bases, with 10 bases left between them. The CDR3 is made up of 14 amino acids. In germline, CDR1 is SGHRS, CDR2 YFSETQ. The CDR3 sequence: CASSLASGLETQYF. In DNA form, the CDR3 reads TGCGCCAGCAGCTTGGCCAGCGGGCTAGAGACCCAGTACTTC.

J is TRBJ2-2 and V is TRBV5-1; the match to TRBD1 covers 8 bases. CDR3 length equals 12 residues. V gave up 4 bases and J gave up 8 bases; unmatched junction bases: 1. CDR1 is SGHRS, CDR2 YFSETQ, per germline. This CDR3 reads CASSQGAGELFF. Written as DNA, the CDR3 is TGCGCCAGCAGCCAGGGGGCGGGGGAGCTGTTTTTT.

The V and J genes are TRBV14 and TRBJ2-4, with 8 nucleotides matching TRBD1. Germline V gene lookup returns CDR1 SGHDN and CDR2 FVKESK. The CDR3 has 21 amino acids. V was clipped by 0 bases and J by 1 base; unmatched bases: 17. The CDR3: CASSQDPWTGNLKFAKNIQYF. The CDR3 DNA follows: TGTGCCAGCAGCCAAGACCCATGGACAGGGAATTTGAAATTTGCCAAAAACATTCAGTACTTC.

This chain uses TRBV7-2 with TRBJ1-1; 10 bases map to TRBD1. Trimming took 6 bases from V and 1 from J; bases not matched to a gene: 11. Germline CDR1 is SGHTA and CDR2 is FQGNSA. The CDR3 runs 17 residues. This CDR3 is CASRLTGTGVANTEAFF. The CDR3 coding sequence is TGTGCCAGCAGGTTAACCGGGACAGGGGTCGCGAACACTGAAGCTTTCTTT. The variable domain in full, completed from reference TRBV7-2 and TRBJ1-1, reads GAGVSQSPSNKVTEKGKDVELRCDPISGHTALYWYRQSLGQGLEFLIYFQGNSAPDKSGLPSDRFSAERTGGSVSTLTIQRTQQEDSAVYLCASRLTGTGVANTEAFFGQGTRLTVV.

In nucleotides, the CDR3 is TGTGCCAGCAGTGACCTGATGGGGAGCACAACAGATACGCAGTATTTT. Translation gives CASSDLMGSTTDTQYF. The J gene is TRBJ2-3, the V gene TRBV2; the D gene is possibly TRBD2 (5 bases). The germline V gene encodes CDR1 SNHLY and CDR2 FYNNEI. The CDR3 consists of 16 residues. V lost 3 bases to trimming and J lost 3 bases, with 16 bases between them.

This rearrangement joins TRBV5-6 to TRBJ1-6; D may be TRBD1 (5 bases). V was cut by 3 bases and J by 5 bases, with 9 bases left in between. The CDR3 loop spans 14 amino acids. Per the germline V gene, CDR1 is SGHDT and CDR2 is YYEEEE. The CDR3 nucleotides read TGTGCCAGCAGCTCAATGACAGATAATTCACCCCTCCACTTT. This codes for CASSSMTDNSPLHF.

DNA for the CDR3: TGTGCCAGCAGCCAAGATCGAACAGGGCTGGGTAATTCACCCCTCCACTTT. It encodes CASSQDRTGLGNSPLHF. The gene calls are TRBV3-1 (or the pseudogene TRBV3-2) and TRBJ1-6; maybe TRBD1 (6 bases). Germline assignment: CDR1 LGHDT and CDR2 YNNKEL (reference sequence). The CDR3 is 17 amino acids. Trimming removed 0 bases from V and 6 bases from J, with 15 bases in between.

This clone was found a few times. This chain connects TRBV18 to TRBJ1-1; D is unclear. Trimming removed 4 bases at V and 1 base at J, with 7 bases between. The germline V gene has CDR1 KGHSH and CDR2 LQKENI. This CDR3 region has 13 residues. The CDR3 sequence: CASSHIGNTEAFF. In DNA form, the CDR3 reads TGTGCCAGCTCACACATTGGGAACACTGAAGCTTTCTTT.

The chain has TRBV5-4 and TRBJ2-7; 8 bases match TRBD1. This CDR3 contains 13 residues. With V trimmed by 1 base and J by 5 bases, 2 bases remained unmatched. Germline V CDR1 and CDR2: SGHNT, YYREEE (reference sequence). The CDR3 coding sequence is TGTGCCAGCAGCTTGAACAGGGGGAACGAGCAGTACTTC. The encoded protein is CASSLNRGNEQYF.

The chain links TRBV19 to TRBJ2-2; TRBD1 is a possible D gene (6 bases). Trimming stripped 3 bases from V and 6 bases from J, with 8 bases between. Germline lookup yields CDR1 LNHDA and CDR2 SQIVND (reference sequence). CDR3 length: 13 residues. CDR3 loop: CASSIWGPGELFF. CDR3 nucleotides: TGTGCCAGTAGTATTTGGGGGCCCGGGGAGCTGTTTTTT.

This sequence joins TRBV6-5 and TRBJ1-1; 7 bases agree with TRBD1. The V gene end was trimmed by 7 bases and the J gene end by 4 bases; junction bases not matched to a gene: 9. The CDR3 contains 14 residues. Germline loops: CDR1 MNHEY, CDR2 SVGAGI. CDR3 amino acids: CASTRTGVSTEAFF. The CDR3 DNA reads TGTGCCAGCACCCGAACAGGGGTATCCACTGAAGCTTTCTTT.

This clone occurred a few times. V gene TRBV2 combines with J gene TRBJ1-2, with a possible D match to TRBD1 (5 bases). The CDR3 has 15 residues. V was trimmed by 8 bases and J by 2 bases, leaving 18 bases between them. The germline gives CDR1 SNHLY, CDR2 FYNNEI. The CDR3 sequence: CASGPSRGLNYGYTF. The DNA for the CDR3 is TGTGCCAGCGGACCCTCCCGGGGACTGAACTATGGCTACACCTTC.

V and J are TRBV2 and TRBJ2-7; D might be TRBD2 (5 bases). The CDR3 loop spans 13 amino acids. V was trimmed by 8 bases and J by 5 bases, leaving 16 bases between them. Germline V gene lookup returns CDR1 SNHLY and CDR2 FYNNEI. The CDR3 coding sequence is TGTGCCAGCTCGCGCCTTCCCGGGGACGAGCAGTACTTC. Amino acid sequence: CASSRLPGDEQYF.

The chain couples TRBV6-1 to TRBJ2-3; no clear D gene. V lost 2 bases and J lost 6, with 9 bases in between. Germline CDR1 and CDR2: MNHNS and SASEGT. The CDR3 consists of 13 residues. The CDR3 is CASSERFLDTQYF. CDR3 DNA: TGTGCCAGCAGTGAACGGTTTTTGGATACGCAGTATTTT.